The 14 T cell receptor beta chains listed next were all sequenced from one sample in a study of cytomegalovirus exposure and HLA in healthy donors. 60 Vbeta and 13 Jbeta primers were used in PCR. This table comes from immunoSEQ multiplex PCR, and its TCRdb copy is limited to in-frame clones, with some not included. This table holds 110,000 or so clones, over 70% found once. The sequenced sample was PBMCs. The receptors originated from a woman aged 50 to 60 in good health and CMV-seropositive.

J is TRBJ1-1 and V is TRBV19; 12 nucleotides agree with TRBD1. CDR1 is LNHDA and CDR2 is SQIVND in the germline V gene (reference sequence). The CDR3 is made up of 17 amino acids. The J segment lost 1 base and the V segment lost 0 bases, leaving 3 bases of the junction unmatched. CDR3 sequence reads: CASSIDGTGGTNTEAFF. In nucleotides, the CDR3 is TGTGCCAGTAGTATAGATGGGACAGGGGGCACGAACACTGAAGCTTTCTTT.

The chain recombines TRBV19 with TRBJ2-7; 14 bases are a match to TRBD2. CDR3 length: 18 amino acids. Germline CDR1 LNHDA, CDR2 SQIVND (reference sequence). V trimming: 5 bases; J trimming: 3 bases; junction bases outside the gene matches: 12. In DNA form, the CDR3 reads TGTGCCAGTAGTCAAAAGGGGACTAGCGGGAGACTTTACTACGAGCAGTACTTC. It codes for CASSQKGTSGRLYYEQYF.

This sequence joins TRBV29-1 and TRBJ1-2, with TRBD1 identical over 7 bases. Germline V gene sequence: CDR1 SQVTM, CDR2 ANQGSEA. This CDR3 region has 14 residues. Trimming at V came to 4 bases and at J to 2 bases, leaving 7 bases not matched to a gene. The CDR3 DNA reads TGCAGCGTTGCCCAGAGGGACAGCAACTATGGCTACACCTTC. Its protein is CSVAQRDSNYGYTF.

The CDR3 reads CASSPRVTSGRGETQYF. The CDR3, as DNA: TGTGCCAGCAGTCCCCGAGTGACTAGCGGGAGAGGTGAGACCCAGTACTTC. The chain has TRBV7-2 and TRBJ2-5; 12 bases map to TRBD2. CDR3 length: 17 amino acids. CDR1 and CDR2 from the germline V gene are SGHTA and FQGNSA. Trimming removed 6 bases from V and 5 bases from J; junction bases left unmatched: 13.

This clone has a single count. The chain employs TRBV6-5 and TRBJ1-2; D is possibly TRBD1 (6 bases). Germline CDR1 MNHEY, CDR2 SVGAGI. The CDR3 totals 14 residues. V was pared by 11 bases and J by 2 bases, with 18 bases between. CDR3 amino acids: CAALDRSPNYGYTF. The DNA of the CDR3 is TGTGCCGCACTGGACAGATCCCCCAACTATGGCTACACCTTC.

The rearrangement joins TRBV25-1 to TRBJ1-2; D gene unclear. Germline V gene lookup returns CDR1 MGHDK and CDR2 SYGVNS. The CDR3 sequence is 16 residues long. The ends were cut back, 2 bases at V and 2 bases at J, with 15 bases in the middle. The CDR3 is CASSENWEGRNYGYTF. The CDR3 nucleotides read TGTGCCAGCAGTGAAAATTGGGAGGGTAGAAACTATGGCTACACCTTC.

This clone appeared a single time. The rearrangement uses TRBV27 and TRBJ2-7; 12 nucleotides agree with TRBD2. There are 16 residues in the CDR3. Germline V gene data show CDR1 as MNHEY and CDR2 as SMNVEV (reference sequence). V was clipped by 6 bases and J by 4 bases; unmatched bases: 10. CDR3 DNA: TGTGCCAGCAGCCAACTGGGGACTAGCGGGCAGTACGAGCAGTACTTC. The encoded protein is CASSQLGTSGQYEQYF.

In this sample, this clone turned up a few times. Here the CDR3 DNA reads TGTGCCAGCAGCCAAGTGCGAGGGCGCGGTAACACTGAAGCTTTCTTT. It specifies CASSQVRGRGNTEAFF. The J gene is TRBJ1-1, the V gene TRBV14; D is unclear. The germline CDR1 and CDR2 sequences are SGHDN and FVKESK. The CDR3 loop spans 16 amino acids. Trimming cost V 1 base and J 2 bases, with 14 bases left between them.

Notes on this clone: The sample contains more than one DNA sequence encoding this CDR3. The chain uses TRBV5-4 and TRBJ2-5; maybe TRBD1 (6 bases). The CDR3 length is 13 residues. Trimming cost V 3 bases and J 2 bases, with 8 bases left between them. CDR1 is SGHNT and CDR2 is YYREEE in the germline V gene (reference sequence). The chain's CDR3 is CASSSGQQETQYF. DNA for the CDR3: TGTGCCAGCAGCTCTGGACAGCAAGAGACCCAGTACTTC.

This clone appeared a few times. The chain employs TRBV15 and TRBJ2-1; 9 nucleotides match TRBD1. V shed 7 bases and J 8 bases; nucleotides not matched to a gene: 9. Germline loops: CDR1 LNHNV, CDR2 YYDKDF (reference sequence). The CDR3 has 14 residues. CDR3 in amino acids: CATKGQGTTDEQFF. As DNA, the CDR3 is TGTGCCACCAAAGGACAGGGGACGACGGATGAGCAGTTCTTC. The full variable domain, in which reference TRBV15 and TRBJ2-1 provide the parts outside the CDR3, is DAMVIQNPRYQVTQFGKPVTLSCSQTLNHNVMYWYQQKSSQAPKLLFHYYDKDFNNEADTPDNFQSRRPNTSFCFLDIRSPGLGDTAMYLCATKGQGTTDEQFFGPGTRLTVL.

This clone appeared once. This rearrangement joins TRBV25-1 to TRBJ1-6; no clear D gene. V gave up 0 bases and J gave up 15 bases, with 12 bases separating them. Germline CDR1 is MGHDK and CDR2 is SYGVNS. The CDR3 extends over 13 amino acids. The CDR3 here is CASSEYWPVHLHF. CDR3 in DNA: TGTGCCAGCAGTGAATACTGGCCTGTACACCTCCACTTT.

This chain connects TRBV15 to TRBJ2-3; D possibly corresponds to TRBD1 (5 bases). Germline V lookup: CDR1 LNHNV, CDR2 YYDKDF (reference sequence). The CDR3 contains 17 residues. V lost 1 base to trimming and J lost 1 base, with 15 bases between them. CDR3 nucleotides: TGTGCCACCAGCAGAGCCAGGGATATTGTGGGCACAGATACGCAGTATTTT. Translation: CATSRARDIVGTDTQYF. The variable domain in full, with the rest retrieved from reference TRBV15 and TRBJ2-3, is DAMVIQNPRYQVTQFGKPVTLSCSQTLNHNVMYWYQQKSSQAPKLLFHYYDKDFNNEADTPDNFQSRRPNTSFCFLDIRSPGLGDTAMYLCATSRARDIVGTDTQYFGPGTRLTVL.

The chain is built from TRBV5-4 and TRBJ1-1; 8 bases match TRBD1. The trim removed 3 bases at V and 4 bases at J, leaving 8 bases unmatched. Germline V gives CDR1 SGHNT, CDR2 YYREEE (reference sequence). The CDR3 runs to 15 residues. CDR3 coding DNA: TGTGCCAGCAGCTCCCTTCCAGGGGGCTTCACTGAAGCTTTCTTT. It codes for CASSSLPGGFTEAFF. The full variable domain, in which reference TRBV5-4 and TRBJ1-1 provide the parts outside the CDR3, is ETGVTQSPTHLIKTRGQQVTLRCSSQSGHNTVSWYQQALGQGPQFIFQYYREEENGRGNFPPRFSGLQFPNYSSELNVNALELDDSALYLCASSSLPGGFTEAFFGQGTRLTVV.

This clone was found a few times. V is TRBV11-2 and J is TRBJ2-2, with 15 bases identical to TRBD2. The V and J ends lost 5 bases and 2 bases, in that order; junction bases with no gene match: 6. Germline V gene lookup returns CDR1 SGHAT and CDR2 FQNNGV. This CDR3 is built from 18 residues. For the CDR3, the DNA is TGTGCCAGCAGCCTCGGGACTAGCGGGGGGATAAACACCGGGGAGCTGTTTTTT. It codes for CASSLGTSGGINTGELFF.